This is a list of T cell receptor beta chains from one sample in a study of cytomegalovirus exposure and HLA in healthy donors. Profiling relied on immunoSEQ multiplex PCR, and the TCRdb table lists in-frame clones only, not all of them. The sample yields 130,000 or so clones, around 9% seen once. Sequences were obtained from PBMCs. Receptors originate from a middle-aged man in good health and CMV-seronegative. Each CDR3 is given with its conserved first and last residue.

j_gene: TRBJ2-3
v_gene: TRBV5-4
len: 16
CDR3aa: CASSPRVGSGGDTQYF

j_gene: TRBJ2-7
v_gene: TRBV7-8
len: 12
CDR3aa: CASSLAVIEQYF

j_gene: TRBJ2-2
v_gene: TRBV19
len: 16
CDR3aa: CASSIRTSGGIGELFF

j_gene: TRBJ1-5
v_gene: TRBV29-1
len: 13
CDR3aa: CSVGAGNNQPQHF

j_gene: TRBJ1-5
v_gene: TRBV6-1
len: 14
CDR3aa: CASSVDSFVRPQHF

j_gene: TRBJ1-4
v_gene: TRBV4-1
len: 14
CDR3aa: CASSEVATNEKLFF

j_gene: TRBJ2-5
v_gene: TRBV11-2
len: 15
CDR3aa: CASSFGGQSQETQYF

j_gene: TRBJ1-4
v_gene: TRBV15
len: 15
CDR3aa: CATSRDQGGGEKLFF

j_gene: TRBJ1-5
v_gene: TRBV5-1
len: 15
CDR3aa: CASSFTGTNNQPQHF

j_gene: TRBJ2-2
v_gene: TRBV7-9
len: 14
CDR3aa: CASSLRDSDGEPFF

j_gene: TRBJ2-6
v_gene: TRBV4-1
len: 17
CDR3aa: CASSLRVLLLGANVLTF

j_gene: TRBJ2-6
v_gene: TRBV15
len: 16
CDR3aa: CATSRDRGSGANVLTF

j_gene: TRBJ2-1
v_gene: TRBV7-2
len: 15
CDR3aa: CASSLRGLVGDEQFF

j_gene: TRBJ2-5
v_gene: TRBV7-9
len: 13
CDR3aa: CASKGTNQETQYF

j_gene: TRBJ2-3
v_gene: TRBV11-3
len: 14
CDR3aa: CASKGGGSRDTQYF

j_gene: TRBJ1-1
v_gene: TRBV30
len: 14
CDR3aa: CAWRVGQTNTEAFF

j_gene: TRBJ1-2
v_gene: TRBV6-6
len: 14
CDR3aa: CASSYSTGNYGYTF

j_gene: TRBJ1-2
v_gene: TRBV5-5
len: 13
CDR3aa: CASRIDRDYGYTF

j_gene: TRBJ2-7
v_gene: TRBV19
len: 14
CDR3aa: CASSIAGASYEQYF

j_gene: TRBJ2-7
v_gene: TRBV4-3
len: 15
CDR3aa: CASSQGTGGHYEQYF

j_gene: TRBJ2-7
v_gene: TRBV7-2
len: 13
CDR3aa: CASSLVAAYEQYF

j_gene: TRBJ1-2
v_gene: TRBV4-1
len: 15
CDR3aa: CASSQPGQLNYGYTF

j_gene: TRBJ2-6
v_gene: TRBV19
len: 16
CDR3aa: CASSPQDRAGANVLTF

j_gene: TRBJ1-6
v_gene: TRBV6-1
len: 12
CDR3aa: CASSVSNSPLHF

j_gene: TRBJ2-3
v_gene: TRBV19
len: 14
CDR3aa: CASRSRGRADTQYF

j_gene: TRBJ1-5
v_gene: TRBV7-6
len: 13
CDR3aa: CASSLDREQPQHF

j_gene: TRBJ2-3
v_gene: TRBV4-1
len: 14
CDR3aa: CASSQEERADTQYF

j_gene: TRBJ2-1
v_gene: TRBV5-5
len: 15
CDR3aa: CASSLDRAGSNEQFF

j_gene: TRBJ2-3
v_gene: TRBV11-2
len: 14
CDR3aa: CASRGYTSTDTQYF

j_gene: TRBJ1-1
v_gene: TRBV19
len: 14
CDR3aa: CASSITGFATEAFF

j_gene: TRBJ2-5
v_gene: TRBV14
len: 16
CDR3aa: CASSTWTSGGAETQYF

j_gene: TRBJ2-7
v_gene: TRBV7-2
len: 14
CDR3aa: CASSQGGATYEQYF

j_gene: TRBJ2-1
v_gene: TRBV20-1
len: 11
CDR3aa: CSADRGNEQFF

j_gene: TRBJ2-7
v_gene: TRBV11-2
len: 14
CDR3aa: CASSLVTGLYEQYF

j_gene: TRBJ1-6
v_gene: TRBV10-2
len: 13
CDR3aa: CASSERGLGSLHF

j_gene: TRBJ2-7
v_gene: TRBV7-6
len: 13
CDR3aa: CASSPQRSYEQYF

j_gene: TRBJ2-3
v_gene: TRBV5-4
len: 17
CDR3aa: CASSQFGTSGNTDTQYF

j_gene: TRBJ2-1
v_gene: TRBV5-6
len: 12
CDR3aa: CASRYTGGEQFF

j_gene: TRBJ2-7
v_gene: TRBV6-5
len: 14
CDR3aa: CASSYRGGAYEQYF

j_gene: TRBJ2-7
v_gene: TRBV19
len: 15
CDR3aa: CASSLDRGYPYEQYF

j_gene: TRBJ2-2
v_gene: TRBV11-3
len: 13
CDR3aa: CASSFQVTGELFF

j_gene: TRBJ2-7
v_gene: TRBV7-2
len: 15
CDR3aa: CASSLGQGSIYEQYF

j_gene: TRBJ2-5
v_gene: TRBV13
len: 15
CDR3aa: CASSGPTSLEETQYF

j_gene: TRBJ1-1
v_gene: TRBV27
len: 12
CDR3aa: CASKGENTEAFF

j_gene: TRBJ2-7
v_gene: TRBV2
len: 14
CDR3aa: CASMAVSSDYEQYF

j_gene: -
v_gene: TRBV7-9
len: 14
CDR3aa: CASSWRQNSYEQYF

j_gene: TRBJ1-2
v_gene: TRBV6-6
len: 13
CDR3aa: CASNNRVGYGYTF